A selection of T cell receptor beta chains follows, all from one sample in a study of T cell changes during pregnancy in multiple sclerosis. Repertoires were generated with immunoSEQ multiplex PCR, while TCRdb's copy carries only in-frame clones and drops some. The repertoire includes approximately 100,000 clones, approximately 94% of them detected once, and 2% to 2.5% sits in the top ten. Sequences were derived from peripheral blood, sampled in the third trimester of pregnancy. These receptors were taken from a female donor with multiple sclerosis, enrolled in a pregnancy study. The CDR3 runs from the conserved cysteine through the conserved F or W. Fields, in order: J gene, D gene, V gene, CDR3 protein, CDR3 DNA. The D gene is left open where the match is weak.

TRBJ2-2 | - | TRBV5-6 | CATSVVRGDTGELFF | TGTGCCACCTCCGTAGTTCGGGGAGACACCGGGGAGCTGTTTTTT
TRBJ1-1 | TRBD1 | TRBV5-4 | CASRGQGRGNTEAFF | TGTGCCAGCAGAGGACAGGGGAGGGGGAACACTGAAGCTTTCTTT
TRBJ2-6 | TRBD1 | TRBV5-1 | CASSLGQGSGANVLTF | TGCGCCAGCAGCTTGGGACAGGGCTCTGGGGCCAACGTCCTGACTTTC
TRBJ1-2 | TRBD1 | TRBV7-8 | CASSSPGTGDYGYTF | TGTGCCAGCAGCTCCCCCGGGACAGGGGACTATGGCTACACCTTC
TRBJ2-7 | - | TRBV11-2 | CASSLMRSVNEQYF | TGTGCCAGCAGCTTAATGCGAAGTGTGAACGAGCAGTACTTC
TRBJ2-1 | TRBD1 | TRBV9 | CASSPRDRGVNEQFF | TGTGCCAGCAGCCCCCGGGACAGGGGTGTCAATGAGCAGTTCTTC
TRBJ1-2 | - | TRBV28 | CASSFYRRKGYTF | TGTGCCAGCAGTTTCTACCGCAGGAAGGGCTACACCTTC
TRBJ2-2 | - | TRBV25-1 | CASSRGFPGELFF | TGTGCCAGCAGTCGAGGGTTCCCCGGGGAGCTGTTTTTT
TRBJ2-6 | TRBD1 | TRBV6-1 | CASSVSDRAGANVLTF | TGTGCCAGCAGTGTTTCAGACAGGGCTGGGGCCAACGTCCTGACTTTC
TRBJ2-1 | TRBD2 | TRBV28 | CASSPIGGSYNEQFF | TGTGCCAGCAGCCCGATCGGGGGGTCCTACAATGAGCAGTTCTTC
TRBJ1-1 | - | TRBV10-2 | CASNTGFSTEAFF | TGCGCCAGCAACACAGGGTTTAGCACTGAAGCTTTCTTT
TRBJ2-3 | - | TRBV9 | CASSALTGPGTDTQYF | TGTGCCAGCAGCGCGCTAACAGGGCCAGGCACAGATACGCAGTATTTT
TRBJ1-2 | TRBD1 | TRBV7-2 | CASSLARTGPYGYTF | TGTGCCAGCAGCTTAGCGCGGACAGGACCTTATGGCTACACCTTC
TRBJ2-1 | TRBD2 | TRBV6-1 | CATHAGTTYNEQFF | TGTGCCACTCATGCCGGGACTACCTACAATGAGCAGTTCTTC
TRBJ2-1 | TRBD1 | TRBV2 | CASRTGENEQFF | TGTGCCAGCAGGACAGGGGAAAATGAGCAGTTCTTC
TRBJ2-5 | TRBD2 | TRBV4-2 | CASSQGLAGAGGETQYF | TGTGCCAGCAGCCAGGGACTAGCGGGTGCAGGGGGGGAGACCCAGTACTTC
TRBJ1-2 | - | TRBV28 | CASSLSGGYYGYTF | TGTGCCAGCAGTTTATCGGGAGGCTACTATGGCTACACCTTC